These T cell receptor beta chains were read from a single sample in a study of blood T cells in healthy people across ages. TCRdb reanalysed the 5' RACE reads using MiXCR and keeps one entry per CDR3 protein. The table has around 1.1 million distinct CDR3 sequences, around two fifths seen once. Sequencing used blood. The origin of the receptors is a man between 18 and 29 years old in good health. Each CDR3 is given with its conserved first and last residue. D genes are given only for firm matches. The size of a clone is reported for some rows only, either as once, few or many, or as a class for expanded clones.

v_call	d_call	j_call	clone_size	cdr3_nt	cdr3_aa
TRBV7-9	.	TRBJ1-1	few	TGTGCCAGCAGCCCCGGGGAAGCCGGGCACACTGAAGCTTTCTTT	CASSPGEAGHTEAFF
TRBV28	.	TRBJ2-7	.	TGTGCCAGCAGTTTATTGGGGTCGGAGAGGTCCTACGAGCAGTACTTC	CASSLLGSERSYEQYF
TRBV7-9	.	TRBJ2-7	few	TGTGCCAGCAGCTATGGGTACTACGAGCAGTACTTC	CASSYGYYEQYF
TRBV24-1	.	TRBJ2-1	.	TGTGCCACCAATCAGGGTAATGAGCAGTTCTTC	CATNQGNEQFF
TRBV24-1	.	TRBJ1-2	.	TGTGCCACCAGTGATCGGACATCCTCTAACTATGGCTACACCTTC	CATSDRTSSNYGYTF
TRBV3-1	TRBD1	TRBJ2-3	.	TGTGCCAGCAGCCTGGACAGGACAGGGCGATTCACAGATACGCAGTATTTT	CASSLDRTGRFTDTQYF
TRBV21-1	.	TRBJ2-7	few	TGTGCCAGCAGCAAAACTAGGTCCTACGAGCAGTACTTC	CASSKTRSYEQYF
TRBV7-2	TRBD1	TRBJ2-7	few	TGTGCCAGCAGCTTACAGGGGGTCTTGTACGAGCAGTACTTC	CASSLQGVLYEQYF
TRBV20-1	TRBD1	TRBJ1-2	.	TGCAGTGCTAGAGGAGACAGGGGGCTCATAAACTATGGCTACACCTTC	CSARGDRGLINYGYTF
TRBV10-3	.	TRBJ1-1	.	TGTGCCATCAGTGAATCAGGACATGAAGCTTTCTTT	CAISESGHEAFF
TRBV10-3	.	TRBJ1-6	few	TGTGCCATCAGTGAGGGGATTAATTCACCCCTCCACTTT	CAISEGINSPLHF
TRBV12-3/TRBV12-4	TRBD1	TRBJ2-1	few	TGTGCCAGCAGTTTCCCGACAGGGGGCTCTGGGGAGCAGTTCTTC	CASSFPTGGSGEQFF
TRBV27	.	TRBJ1-2	.	TGTGCCAGCAGTCTTCTGGGCGCCGGGGGCGGTGCTAACTATGGCTACACCTTC	CASSLLGAGGGANYGYTF
TRBV4-3	TRBD1	TRBJ2-1	.	TGCGCCAGCAGCCAAGATGTTTTGGGACAGGGGATTTTGTATGAGCAGTTCTTC	CASSQDVLGQGILYEQFF
TRBV6-2/TRBV6-3	TRBD2	TRBJ2-2	.	TGTGCCAGCAGTTACGGGACTAGCGGGGAATCGAACACCGGGGAGCTGTTTTTT	CASSYGTSGESNTGELFF
TRBV7-9	.	TRBJ1-3	.	TGTGCCAGCAGCCCTACAGACTCTGGAAACACCATATATTTT	CASSPTDSGNTIYF
TRBV5-1	.	TRBJ1-2	many	TGCGCCAGCAGCTTGGAAGGGACGTCTAACTATGGCTACACCTTC	CASSLEGTSNYGYTF
TRBV5-1	TRBD1	TRBJ1-2	few	TGCGCCAGCAGTCCTAGGGGACAGGGCAACTATGGCTACACCTTC	CASSPRGQGNYGYTF
TRBV9	.	TRBJ1-5	.	TGTGCCAGCAGCGCCCGTACCTCCAATCAGCCCCAGCATTTT	CASSARTSNQPQHF
TRBV4-2	.	TRBJ1-5	few	TGTGCCAGCAGCCAAGATGACGCGGGGGTCAATCAGCCCCAGCATTTT	CASSQDDAGVNQPQHF
TRBV20-1	TRBD2	TRBJ2-7	.	TGCAGTGCTCCCGGGGGGGGCTCCTACGAGCAGTACTTC	CSAPGGGSYEQYF
TRBV28	.	TRBJ2-3	few	TGTGCCAGCAGTTCCGCACAGGTGCCGGGCACAGATACGCAGTATTTT	CASSSAQVPGTDTQYF
TRBV12-3/TRBV12-4	.	TRBJ2-5	.	TGTGCCAGCAGTTTTATACAAAATCAAGAGACCCAGTACTTC	CASSFIQNQETQYF
TRBV13	.	TRBJ2-1	few	TGTGCCAGCAGTGGCTTGGGCTCCTACAATGAGCAGTTCTTC	CASSGLGSYNEQFF
TRBV12-3/TRBV12-4	.	TRBJ1-2	.	TGTGCCAGCAGTCCTGCGGGGAGGGGACACCCTAACTATGGCTACACCTTC	CASSPAGRGHPNYGYTF
TRBV6-2/TRBV6-3	TRBD1	TRBJ1-2	few	TGTGCCAGCAGTCGAACCGGGACAGCAAATGGCTACACCTTC	CASSRTGTANGYTF
TRBV4-1	TRBD1	TRBJ2-2	.	TGCGCCAGCCGGGGATCGTCCAGGGGGCCCGGGGAGCTGTTTTTT	CASRGSSRGPGELFF
TRBV27	.	TRBJ2-4	.	TGTGCCAGCAGTTTAAGAAACGGGGTTAACATTCAGTACTTC	CASSLRNGVNIQYF
TRBV7-2	.	TRBJ2-5	many	TGTGCCAGCAGCTTTCTACCTAGGACGGTCCACCAAGAGACCCAGTACTTC	CASSFLPRTVHQETQYF
TRBV5-6	.	TRBJ2-5	.	TGTGCCAGCAGCTCCACGTTAGGGGAGACCCAGTACTTC	CASSSTLGETQYF
TRBV10-3	TRBD1	TRBJ2-3	.	TGTGCCATCAGTGGGGGGACAGGTGTAGATACGCAGTATTTT	CAISGGTGVDTQYF
TRBV5-5	TRBD1	TRBJ1-5	.	TGTGCCAGCAGCTTGGCCGCTGGGACAGGGAATCAGCCCCAGCATTTT	CASSLAAGTGNQPQHF
TRBV24-1	TRBD1	TRBJ2-7	.	TGTGCCACCAGTGATTTGGGGACAGGGGTCAACAATGAGCAGTACTTC	CATSDLGTGVNNEQYF
TRBV4-3	.	TRBJ2-2	.	TGCGCCAGCAGCCTCCTCCCGACAGGTCTCAACACCGGGGAGCTGTTTTTT	CASSLLPTGLNTGELFF
TRBV25-1	TRBD1	TRBJ1-4	few	TGTGCCAGCATCGGGACAGGTGGTGAAAAACTGTTTTTT	CASIGTGGEKLFF
TRBV20-1	.	TRBJ2-3	.	TGCAGTGCTAGAGATAACTCAGATACGCAGTATTTT	CSARDNSDTQYF
TRBV29-1	.	TRBJ2-5	.	TGCAGCGTTTGGTTCCCCCAAGAGGGGGGGGAGACCCAGTACTTC	CSVWFPQEGGETQYF
TRBV6-5	TRBD1	TRBJ2-3	.	TGTGCCAGCAGTTATGGGGACAGGGGAGGGGCAGATACGCAGTATTTT	CASSYGDRGGADTQYF
TRBV9	.	TRBJ1-5	.	TGTGCCAGCAGCGCCTCGGGGCAATCGAGTCAGCCCCAGCATTTT	CASSASGQSSQPQHF
TRBV4-3	.	TRBJ1-4	.	TGCGCCAGCAGCCAACAGGGGCACGAGAGAGAAAAACTGTTTTTT	CASSQQGHEREKLFF
TRBV28	TRBD1	TRBJ1-1	.	TGTGCCAGCAGTGTTACCGGGACAGGGGCCTCGAACACTGAAGCTTTCTTT	CASSVTGTGASNTEAFF
TRBV9	.	TRBJ1-2	few	TGTGCCAGCAGCGCAGAACAGGACTATGGCTACACCTTC	CASSAEQDYGYTF
TRBV19	.	TRBJ2-5	.	TGTGCCAGTAGTATCGCTTTTGGTGCGGAGACCCAGTACTTC	CASSIAFGAETQYF
TRBV6-6	.	TRBJ1-2	few	TGTGCCAGCAGTTACGGACAGACGGACGGCTACACCTTC	CASSYGQTDGYTF